These T cell receptor beta chains were read from a single sample in a study of blood T cell repertoires in COVID-19. Only in-frame clones appear in the TCRdb table, and some are missing; sequencing was by immunoSEQ multiplex PCR. Among around 300,000 clones, approximately 91% were seen once, and the ten largest hold 0.94%. The sequencing sample was made of peripheral blood. Receptor source: a woman in her thirties or forties who had recovered from COVID-19. CDR3s include the opening cysteine and the closing phenylalanine or tryptophan. A D gene is named only where the DNA matches it firmly. The size field is filled for only some rows; it gives once, few, many or a size class.

v_call,j_call,clone_size,d_call,cdr3_nt,cdr3_aa
TRBV15,TRBJ2-1,.,TRBD2,TGTGCCACCAGCAGAGATGGAGGGGAGGGCAATGAGCAGTTCTTC,CATSRDGGEGNEQFF
TRBV4-1,TRBJ1-6,.,.,TGCGCCAGCAGTCTCCTAAATAATTCACCCCTCCACTTT,CASSLLNNSPLHF
TRBV20-1,TRBJ2-3,.,TRBD2,TGCAGTGCTAGTCGGGCTAGCGGGAGGGAGCGGGTCACAGATACGCAGTATTTT,CSASRASGRERVTDTQYF
TRBV11-1,TRBJ2-7,.,.,TGTGCCAGCAGCCCGCGAACAGGGCTAACCTACGAGCAGTACTTC,CASSPRTGLTYEQYF
TRBV29-1,TRBJ2-2,.,.,TGCAGCGTTGAAATCGGGAGCACCGGGGAGCTGTTTTTT,CSVEIGSTGELFF
TRBV6-5,TRBJ1-2,.,TRBD1,TGTGCCAGCACCGCGGACAGGGGCCCCTATGGCTACACCTTC,CASTADRGPYGYTF
TRBV7-8,TRBJ1-2,.,.,TGTGCCAGCAGCCTGGGACCGGGAGACTATGGCTACACCTTC,CASSLGPGDYGYTF
TRBV18,TRBJ2-7,.,.,TGTGCCAGCTCACCCCACCCGGAGGTTTCCTACGAGCAGTACTTC,CASSPHPEVSYEQYF
TRBV10-1,TRBJ1-5,.,.,TGCGCCAGCAGTGACAGGGGCAACCTTCTCCTCAATCAGCCCCAGCATTTT,CASSDRGNLLLNQPQHF
TRBV19,TRBJ2-1,.,TRBD2,TGTGCCAGCCGCGCACTAGCGGGAGGCCAAGCCTACAATGAGCAGTTCTTC,CASRALAGGQAYNEQFF
TRBV14,TRBJ2-4,.,.,TGTGCCAGCAGCCTCACTGGTCACGGGGTTCAGTACTTC,CASSLTGHGVQYF
TRBV19,TRBJ1-6,.,.,TGTGCCAGTAGTATCCTCTCACAGGGCGGTAATTCACCCCTCCACTTT,CASSILSQGGNSPLHF
TRBV7-8,TRBJ2-2,.,TRBD2,TGTGCCAGCAGCTTAGGAGGTGGGACTAGCGGTTCAGGCGGGGAGCTGTTTTTT,CASSLGGGTSGSGGELFF
TRBV11-3,TRBJ2-1,.,.,TGTGCCAGCAGCTGGTCTGAGCCCGTGGGCTATGAGCAGTTCTTC,CASSWSEPVGYEQFF
TRBV2,TRBJ2-1,.,TRBD2,TGTGCCAGCAGAGAGACTAGCGCGTTGTACAATGAGCAGTTCTTC,CASRETSALYNEQFF
TRBV3-1/TRBV3-2,TRBJ1-1,once,.,TGTGCCAGCAGCCAATATCAGAATCAAGCTTTCTTT,CASSQYQNQAFF
TRBV12-5,TRBJ2-1,once,.,TGTGCTAGTGGGGGGCGCCCCTACAATGAGCAGTTCTTC,CASGGRPYNEQFF
TRBV18,TRBJ1-2,.,.,TGTGCCAGCTCACCACCGTCCCTTAACTATGGCTACACCTTC,CASSPPSLNYGYTF
TRBV10-1,TRBJ2-1,.,TRBD1,TGCGCCAGCAGGAACAGGGGGAATGAGCAGTTCTTC,CASRNRGNEQFF
TRBV27,TRBJ2-5,.,.,TGTGCCAGCAGTTTAATGGCAGGGCCCCCGCAAGAGACCCAGTACTTC,CASSLMAGPPQETQYF
TRBV30,TRBJ2-7,.,.,TGTGCCTGGAGTTCTTACTACGAGCAGTACTTC,CAWSSYYEQYF
TRBV19,TRBJ2-1,.,.,TGTGCCAGTAGCCCCCAGCGGTGGGAAAGTATAGGCAATGAGCAGTTCTTC,CASSPQRWESIGNEQFF
TRBV7-9,TRBJ2-1,once,TRBD2,TGTGCCAGCAGCCTCTCCGGGAGGTACAATGAGCAGTTCTTC,CASSLSGRYNEQFF
TRBV5-1,TRBJ1-1,.,.,TGCGCCAGCAGCTCAGGGGATAACACTGAAGCTTTCTTT,CASSSGDNTEAFF
TRBV20-1,TRBJ1-2,once,.,TGCAGTGCTAGTCCACAGCCTAACTATGGCTACACCTTC,CSASPQPNYGYTF
TRBV27,TRBJ2-7,.,.,TGTGCCAGCAGTTTAACTCCCGGACTCCCCTACGAGCAGTACTTC,CASSLTPGLPYEQYF
TRBV6-5,TRBJ2-2,.,.,TGTGCCAGCAGGGATCAGGGAAACACCGGGGAGCTGTTTTTT,CASRDQGNTGELFF
TRBV6-5,TRBJ2-3,.,.,TGTGCCAGCGGGGCCTCGCCTTGGAACACAGATACGCAGTATTTT,CASGASPWNTDTQYF
TRBV11-3,TRBJ1-4,.,TRBD1,TGTGCCAGCAGCTTGGGACAGGAGGAAAAACTGTTTTTT,CASSLGQEEKLFF
TRBV5-8,TRBJ2-7,.,TRBD1,TGTGCCAGCAGCTTGTGGCAGGGGGCCAACGAGCAGTACTTC,CASSLWQGANEQYF
TRBV19,TRBJ2-1,.,.,TGTGCCAGAGGAGGGCCGTACAATGAGCAGTTCTTC,CARGGPYNEQFF
TRBV2,TRBJ2-5,.,.,TGTGCCAGCATCGGGTTACAAGAGACCCAGTACTTC,CASIGLQETQYF
TRBV19,TRBJ2-1,.,TRBD2,TGTGCCAGTGATCAACCCTCTAGCGGGAGTGGCAATGAGCAGTTCTTC,CASDQPSSGSGNEQFF
TRBV5-1,TRBJ2-1,.,TRBD2,TGCGCCAGCAGCGGCACCGGGACTAGCGGGAGGGGACGCAATGAGCAGTTCTTC,CASSGTGTSGRGRNEQFF
TRBV5-6,TRBJ1-2,.,.,TGTGCCAGCAGGAGTACAGGTTTGGGCGGCTACACCTTC,CASRSTGLGGYTF
TRBV4-1,TRBJ2-1,.,.,TGCGCCAGCAGCCAAGAGACAAATGAGCAGTTCTTC,CASSQETNEQFF
TRBV29-1,TRBJ2-1,.,TRBD2,TGCATCCCTGGACTAGCGGGAAATGAGCAGTTCTTC,CIPGLAGNEQFF
TRBV9,TRBJ2-1,.,.,TGTGCCAGCAGCGGTGGGGGCGATTCGGGCTACGAGCAGTTCTTC,CASSGGGDSGYEQFF
TRBV24-1,TRBJ2-2,.,.,TGTGCCACCAGAGGTAGCGGACGAGAGGAGCTGTTTTTT,CATRGSGREELFF
TRBV2,TRBJ2-3,.,.,TGTGCCAGCAGTGAAGCGGGGGCCCCAGATACGCAGTATTTT,CASSEAGAPDTQYF
TRBV27,TRBJ2-1,once,TRBD1,TGTGCCAGCAGTTTAAGAGGGGGCATTGAGCAGTTCTTC,CASSLRGGIEQFF
TRBV6-1,TRBJ2-5,.,.,TGTGCCAGCAGTGAATATCGGGGGGACACCGAGACCCAGTACTTC,CASSEYRGDTETQYF
TRBV18,TRBJ1-4,.,TRBD1,TGTGCCAGCTCCATGTCCCAGGGGGCAGCAACTAATGAAAAACTGTTTTTT,CASSMSQGAATNEKLFF
TRBV14,TRBJ2-7,.,TRBD2,TGTGCCAGCAGCCTCCGACTAGCGGGGTACTACGAGCAGTACTTC,CASSLRLAGYYEQYF
TRBV5-6,TRBJ2-7,once,.,TGTGCCAGCAGCTTGTGGGGTGCGGCGGGAACCTACGAGCAGTACTTC,CASSLWGAAGTYEQYF
TRBV7-2,TRBJ2-3,.,TRBD1,TGTGCCAGCAGCTCAGGGGGCCCAGATACGCAGTATTTT,CASSSGGPDTQYF
TRBV19,TRBJ2-1,.,TRBD2,TGTGCCAGTAGTATATGGGGACTAGCAGACAATGAGCAGTTCTTC,CASSIWGLADNEQFF
TRBV7-9,TRBJ2-3,.,.,TGTGCCAGCAGTTACAGGGATTTT,CASSYRDF
TRBV9,TRBJ1-1,.,.,TGTGCCAGCAGTGATACCCCGGGGCACGGGGGCACTGAAGCTTTCTTT,CASSDTPGHGGTEAFF
TRBV11-3,TRBJ2-7,.,.,TGTGCCAGCAGCTTCGGGGTCGGCTACGAGCAGTACTTC,CASSFGVGYEQYF
TRBV27,TRBJ2-4,.,.,TGTGCCAGCGCCAGGGAGGCCTCTCATCAAAACATTCAGTACTTC,CASAREASHQNIQYF
TRBV19,TRBJ2-7,.,.,TGTGCCAGTAGTTCCAAAGACATAGCGCGGGGCAACGAGCAGTACTTC,CASSSKDIARGNEQYF
TRBV19,TRBJ1-5,few,.,TGTGCCAGTACCAGGGGCAGTAGCAATCAGCCCCAGCATTTT,CASTRGSSNQPQHF
TRBV7-2,TRBJ2-7,.,.,TGTGCCAGCCGATCCGGTGCCTCAAAACAGTACTTC,CASRSGASKQYF